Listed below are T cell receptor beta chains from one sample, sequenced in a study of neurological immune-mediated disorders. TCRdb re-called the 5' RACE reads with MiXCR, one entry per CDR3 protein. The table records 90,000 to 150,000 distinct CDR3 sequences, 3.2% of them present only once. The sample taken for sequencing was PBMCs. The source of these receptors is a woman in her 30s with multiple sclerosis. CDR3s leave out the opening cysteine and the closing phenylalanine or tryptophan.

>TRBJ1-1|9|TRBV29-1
SVQDRDEAF
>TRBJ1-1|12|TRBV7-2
ASSLLVFDTEAF
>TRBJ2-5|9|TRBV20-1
SARLAETQY
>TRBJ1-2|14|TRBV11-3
ASSLDRAVSNYGYT
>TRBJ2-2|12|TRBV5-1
ASTGRTNTGELF
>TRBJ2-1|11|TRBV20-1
SATGQSYNEQF
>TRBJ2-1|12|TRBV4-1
ASSLVGDAGEQF
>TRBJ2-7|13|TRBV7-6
AIARGSGGSYEQY
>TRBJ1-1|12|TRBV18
ASSPPRGNTEAF
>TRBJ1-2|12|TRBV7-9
ASNRDSFNYGYT
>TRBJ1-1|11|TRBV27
ASSSDRNTEAF
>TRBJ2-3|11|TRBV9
ASSVDDTDTQY
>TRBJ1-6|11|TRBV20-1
SASQGQDSPLH
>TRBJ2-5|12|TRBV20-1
SARDKAVRETQY
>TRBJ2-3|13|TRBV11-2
ASLPGSTPSDTQY
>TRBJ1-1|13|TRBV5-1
ASSLAGHPNTEAF
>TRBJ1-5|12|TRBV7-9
ASSLDSSNQPQH
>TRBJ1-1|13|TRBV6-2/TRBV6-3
ATVPTSGANTEAF
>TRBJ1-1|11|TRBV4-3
ASSQDGDTEAF
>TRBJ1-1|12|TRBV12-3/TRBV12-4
ASRGTGGGSEAF
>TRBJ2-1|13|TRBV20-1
SARDRLAGVYEQF
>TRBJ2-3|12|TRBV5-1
ASSPGPPSDTQY
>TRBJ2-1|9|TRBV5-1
ASREGYEQF
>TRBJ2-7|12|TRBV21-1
ASHPQTGGYEQY
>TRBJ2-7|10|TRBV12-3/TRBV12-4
ASGGGGYEQY
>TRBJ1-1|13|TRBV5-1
ASSLGVHGNTEAF
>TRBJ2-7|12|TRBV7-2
ASSFTGVFSEQY
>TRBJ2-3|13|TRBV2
ASSGRLAGTDTQY
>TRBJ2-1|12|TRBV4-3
ASSQEGTVNEQF
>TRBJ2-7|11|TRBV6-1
ASSDYSWYEQY
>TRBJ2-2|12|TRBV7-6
ASSFGGRTGELF
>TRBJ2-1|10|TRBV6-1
ASDHGVDEQF
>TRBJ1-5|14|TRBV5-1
ASTIPIGAPRQPQH
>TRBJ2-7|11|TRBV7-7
ASSLDRSNEQY
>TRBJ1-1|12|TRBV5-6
ASSLDTVNTEAF
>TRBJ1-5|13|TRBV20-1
SARDPDRGSQPQH
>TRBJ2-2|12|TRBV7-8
ATLLAENTGELF
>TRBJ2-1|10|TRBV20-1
SARGPYNEQF
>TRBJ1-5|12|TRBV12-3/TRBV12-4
ASSLSESNQPQH
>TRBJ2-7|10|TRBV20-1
SASGRQYEQY
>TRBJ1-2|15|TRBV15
ATSRGGQDRVTYGYT
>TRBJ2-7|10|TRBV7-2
ASSPAVREQY
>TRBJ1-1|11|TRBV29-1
SVLGQGITEAF
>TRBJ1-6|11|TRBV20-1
SARGRGDSPLH
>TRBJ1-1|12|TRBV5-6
ASRPGPQNTEAF